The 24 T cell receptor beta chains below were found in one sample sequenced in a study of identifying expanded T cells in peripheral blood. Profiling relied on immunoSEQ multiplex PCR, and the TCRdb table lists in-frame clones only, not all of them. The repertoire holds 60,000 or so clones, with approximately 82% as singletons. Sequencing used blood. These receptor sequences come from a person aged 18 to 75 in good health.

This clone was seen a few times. The CDR3 sequence: CASTEGAEAFF. The CDR3, as DNA: TGTGCCAGCACCGAAGGAGCTGAAGCTTTCTTT. The V and J genes are TRBV5-8 and TRBJ1-1; D unclear. Germline V gene lookup returns CDR1 SGHTS and CDR2 YDEGEE. V shed 6 bases and J shed 6 bases, with 9 bases lying between them. This CDR3 is built from 11 residues.

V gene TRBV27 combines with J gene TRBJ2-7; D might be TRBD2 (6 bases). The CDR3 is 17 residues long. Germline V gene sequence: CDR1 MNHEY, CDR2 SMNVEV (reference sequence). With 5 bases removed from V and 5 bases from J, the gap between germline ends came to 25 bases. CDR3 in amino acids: CASSKSHSSARDNEQYF. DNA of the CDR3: TGTGCCAGCAGTAAATCACACTCTAGCGCGCGAGACAACGAGCAGTACTTC.

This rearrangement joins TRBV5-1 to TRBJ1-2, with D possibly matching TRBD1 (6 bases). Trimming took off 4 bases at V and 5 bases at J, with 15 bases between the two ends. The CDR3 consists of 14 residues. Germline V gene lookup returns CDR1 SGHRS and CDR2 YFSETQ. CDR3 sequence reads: CASSRLTGGYGYTF. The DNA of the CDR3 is TGCGCCAGCAGCCGTCTGACAGGAGGTTATGGCTACACCTTC.

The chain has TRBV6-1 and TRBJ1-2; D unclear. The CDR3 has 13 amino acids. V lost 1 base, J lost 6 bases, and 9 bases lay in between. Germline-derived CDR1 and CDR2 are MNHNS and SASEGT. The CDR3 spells CASSEDLGDGYTF. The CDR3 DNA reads TGTGCCAGCAGTGAAGATCTAGGCGATGGCTACACCTTC.

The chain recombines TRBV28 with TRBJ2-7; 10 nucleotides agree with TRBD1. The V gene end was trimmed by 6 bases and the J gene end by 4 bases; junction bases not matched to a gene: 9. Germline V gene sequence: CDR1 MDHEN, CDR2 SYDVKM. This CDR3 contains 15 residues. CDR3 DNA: TGTGCCAGCAGGCGGAGGGACAGGGGTGAATACGAGCAGTACGTC. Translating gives CASRRRDRGEYEQYV.

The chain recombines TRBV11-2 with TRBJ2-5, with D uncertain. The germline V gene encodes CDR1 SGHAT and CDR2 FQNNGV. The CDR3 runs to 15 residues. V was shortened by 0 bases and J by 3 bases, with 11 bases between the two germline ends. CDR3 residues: CASSLELYVEETQYF. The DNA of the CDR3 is TGTGCCAGCAGCTTAGAGTTGTACGTAGAAGAGACCCAGTACTTC.

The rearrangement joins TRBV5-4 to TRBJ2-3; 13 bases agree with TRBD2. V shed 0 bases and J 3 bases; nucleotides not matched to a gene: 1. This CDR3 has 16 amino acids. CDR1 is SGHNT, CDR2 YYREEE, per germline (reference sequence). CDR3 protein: CASSLGGLAGTDTQYF. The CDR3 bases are TGTGCCAGCAGCTTGGGGGGACTAGCGGGAACAGATACGCAGTATTTT.

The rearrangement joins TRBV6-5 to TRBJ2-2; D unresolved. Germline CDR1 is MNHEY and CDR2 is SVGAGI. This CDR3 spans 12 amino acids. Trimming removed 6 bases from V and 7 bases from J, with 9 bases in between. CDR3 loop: CASSTIGGELFF. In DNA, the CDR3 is TGTGCCAGCAGCACAATCGGCGGGGAGCTGTTTTTT.

CDR3 amino acids: CASRNRASGNIQYF. DNA for the CDR3: TGTGCCAGTAGGAACCGGGCCTCTGGAAACATTCAGTACTTC. The chain combines TRBV19 with TRBJ2-4; unclear D gene. In germline, CDR1 is LNHDA, CDR2 SQIVND (reference sequence). CDR3 length equals 14 residues. With 6 bases removed from V and 6 bases from J, the gap between germline ends came to 15 bases. The whole variable domain, filled in from reference TRBV19 and TRBJ2-4, reads DGGITQSPKYLFRKEGQNVTLSCEQNLNHDAMYWYRQDPGQGLRLIYYSQIVNDFQKGDIAEGYSVSREKKESFPLTVTSAQKNPTAFYLCASRNRASGNIQYFGAGTRLSVL.

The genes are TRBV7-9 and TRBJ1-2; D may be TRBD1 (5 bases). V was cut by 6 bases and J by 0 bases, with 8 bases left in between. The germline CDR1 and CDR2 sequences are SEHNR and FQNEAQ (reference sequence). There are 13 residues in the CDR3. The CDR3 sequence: CASRSGSNYGYTF. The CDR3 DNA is TGTGCCAGCAGGTCAGGGTCTAACTATGGCTACACCTTC.

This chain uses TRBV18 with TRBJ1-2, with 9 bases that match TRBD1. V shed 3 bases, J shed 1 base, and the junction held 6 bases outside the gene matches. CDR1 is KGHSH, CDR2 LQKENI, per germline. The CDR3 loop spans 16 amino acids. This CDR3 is CASSPKQGAGNYGYTF. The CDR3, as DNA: TGTGCCAGCTCACCCAAACAGGGGGCCGGTAACTATGGCTACACCTTC.

The CDR3 sequence: CASRVTGGNSDTQYF. CDR3 nucleotide sequence: TGTGCCAGCAGGGTGACAGGGGGCAACTCAGATACGCAGTATTTT. The chain couples TRBV7-2 to TRBJ2-3; TRBD1 agrees at 10 bases. The ends lost 6 bases at V and 4 bases at J; junction bases unmatched: 7. CDR1 is SGHTA and CDR2 is FQGNSA in the germline V gene. The CDR3 sequence is 15 residues long.

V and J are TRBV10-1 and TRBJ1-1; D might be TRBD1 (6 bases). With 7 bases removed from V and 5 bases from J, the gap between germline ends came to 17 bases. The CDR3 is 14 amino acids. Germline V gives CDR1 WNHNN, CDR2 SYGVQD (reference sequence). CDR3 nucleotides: TGCGCCAGCACGTTGGGGAGGGGGTGGACTGAAGCTTTCTTT. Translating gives CASTLGRGWTEAFF.

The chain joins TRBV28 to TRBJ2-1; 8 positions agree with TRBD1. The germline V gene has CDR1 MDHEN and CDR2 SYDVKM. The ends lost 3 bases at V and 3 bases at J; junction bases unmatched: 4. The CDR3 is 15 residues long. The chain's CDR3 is CASSFQGAGYNEQFF. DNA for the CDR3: TGTGCCAGCAGTTTCCAGGGGGCGGGCTACAATGAGCAGTTCTTC.

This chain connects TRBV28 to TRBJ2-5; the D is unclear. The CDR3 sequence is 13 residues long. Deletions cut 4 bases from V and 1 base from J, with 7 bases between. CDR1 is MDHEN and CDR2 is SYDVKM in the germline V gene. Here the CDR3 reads CASSSGGQETQYF. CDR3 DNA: TGTGCCAGCAGTTCGGGCGGCCAAGAGACCCAGTACTTC.

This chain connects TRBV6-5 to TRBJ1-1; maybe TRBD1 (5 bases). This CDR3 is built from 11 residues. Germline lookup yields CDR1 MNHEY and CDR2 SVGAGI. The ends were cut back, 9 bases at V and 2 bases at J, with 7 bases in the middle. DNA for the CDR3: TGTGCCAGTGGGACTAACACTGAAGCTTTCTTT. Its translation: CASGTNTEAFF.

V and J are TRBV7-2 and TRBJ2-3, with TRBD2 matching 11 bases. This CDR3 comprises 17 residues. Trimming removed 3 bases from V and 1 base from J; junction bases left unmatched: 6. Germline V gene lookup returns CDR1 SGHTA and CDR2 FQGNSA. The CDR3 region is CASSFSGRATGTDTQYF. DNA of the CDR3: TGTGCCAGCAGCTTTAGCGGGAGGGCGACTGGCACAGATACGCAGTATTTT.

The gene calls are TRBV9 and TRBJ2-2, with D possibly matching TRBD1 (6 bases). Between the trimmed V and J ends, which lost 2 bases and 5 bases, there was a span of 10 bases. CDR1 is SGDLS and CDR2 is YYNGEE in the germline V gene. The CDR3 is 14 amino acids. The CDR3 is CASSVTGQTGELFF. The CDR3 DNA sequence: TGTGCCAGCAGCGTTACAGGGCAAACCGGGGAGCTGTTTTTT.

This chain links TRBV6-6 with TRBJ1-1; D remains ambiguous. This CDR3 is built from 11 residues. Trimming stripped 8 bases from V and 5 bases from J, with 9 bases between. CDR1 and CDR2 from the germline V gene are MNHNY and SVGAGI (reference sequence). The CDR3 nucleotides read TGTGCCAGCGCCATCAGTACTGAAGCTTTCTTT. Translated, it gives CASAISTEAFF.

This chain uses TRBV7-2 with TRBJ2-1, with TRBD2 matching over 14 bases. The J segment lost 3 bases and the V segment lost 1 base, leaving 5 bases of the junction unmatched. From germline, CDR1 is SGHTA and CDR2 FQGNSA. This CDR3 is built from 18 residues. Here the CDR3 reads CASSLEGTSGRHYNEQFF. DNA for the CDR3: TGTGCCAGCAGCTTAGAGGGGACTAGCGGGAGACACTACAATGAGCAGTTCTTC.

The DNA for the CDR3 is TGTGCCAGCAGCTCGGGGATAGGGCCGAAACAGCCCCAGCATTTT. Translating it yields CASSSGIGPKQPQHF. The chain is built from TRBV9 and TRBJ1-5; no reliable D call. This CDR3 is 15 amino acids long. With 4 bases removed from V and 7 bases from J, the gap between germline ends came to 18 bases. CDR1 SGDLS and CDR2 YYNGEE come from the germline V gene.

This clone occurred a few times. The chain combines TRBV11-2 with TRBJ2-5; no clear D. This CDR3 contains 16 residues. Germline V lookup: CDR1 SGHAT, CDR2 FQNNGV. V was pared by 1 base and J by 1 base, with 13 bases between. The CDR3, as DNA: TGTGCCAGCAGCTTAGGACTCGGAAAAATCCAAGAGACCCAGTACTTC. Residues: CASSLGLGKIQETQYF.

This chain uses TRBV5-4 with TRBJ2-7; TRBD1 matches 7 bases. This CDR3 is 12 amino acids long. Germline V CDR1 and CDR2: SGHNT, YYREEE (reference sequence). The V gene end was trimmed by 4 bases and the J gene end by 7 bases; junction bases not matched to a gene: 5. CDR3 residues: CASSQTGREQYF. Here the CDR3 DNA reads TGTGCCAGCAGCCAGACAGGGCGGGAGCAGTACTTC.

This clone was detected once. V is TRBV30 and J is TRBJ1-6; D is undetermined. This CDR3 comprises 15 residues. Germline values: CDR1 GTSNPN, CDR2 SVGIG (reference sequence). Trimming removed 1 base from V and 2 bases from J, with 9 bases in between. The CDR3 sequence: CAWSGQPTYNSPLHF. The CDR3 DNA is TGTGCCTGGAGTGGGCAGCCGACCTATAATTCACCCCTCCACTTT. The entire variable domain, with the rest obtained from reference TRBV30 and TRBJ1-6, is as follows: SQTIHQWPATLVQPVGSPLSLECTVEGTSNPNLYWYRQAAGRGLQLLFYSVGIGQISSEVPQNLSASRPQDRQFILSSKKLLLSDSGFYLCAWSGQPTYNSPLHFGNGTRLTVT.